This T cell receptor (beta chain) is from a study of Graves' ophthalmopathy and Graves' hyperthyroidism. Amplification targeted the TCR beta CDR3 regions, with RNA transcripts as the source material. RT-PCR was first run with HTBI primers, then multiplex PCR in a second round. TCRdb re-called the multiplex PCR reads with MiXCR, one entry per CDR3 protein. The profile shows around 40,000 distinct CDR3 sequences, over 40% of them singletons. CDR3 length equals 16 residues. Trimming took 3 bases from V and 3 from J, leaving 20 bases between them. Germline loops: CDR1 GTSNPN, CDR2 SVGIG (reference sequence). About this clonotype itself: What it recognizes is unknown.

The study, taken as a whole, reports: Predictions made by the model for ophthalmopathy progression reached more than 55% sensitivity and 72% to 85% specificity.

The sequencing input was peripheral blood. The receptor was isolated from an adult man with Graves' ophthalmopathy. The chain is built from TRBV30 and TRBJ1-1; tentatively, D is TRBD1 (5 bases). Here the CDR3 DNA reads TGTGCCTGGAGCCAACCTATCGGGCAGGGCGACACTGAAGCTTTCTTT. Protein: CAWSQPIGQGDTEAFF.